What follows are 16 T cell receptor beta chains derived from one specimen sequenced in a study of response to subunit inactivated influenza vaccine. MiXCR was run by TCRdb on the RT-PCR reads, yielding one entry per CDR3 protein. Of around 580,000 distinct CDR3 sequences detected, about 14% appear once; the ten largest clones hold around 10%. Sample: PBMCs from blood, taken 11 to 12 days after vaccination. All receptors derive from a man aged 45 to 65 who received an inactivated influenza vaccine.

This clonotype was detected many times. One end of the junction fails to match germline, which may point to a read error. The V gene is TRBV5-1, the J gene TRBJ1-5; the D gene is possibly TRBD1 (6 bases). CDR3 length equals 14 residues. Looked up from germline, CDR1 is SGHRS and CDR2 is YFSETQ. This CDR3 is CASSLAGDNQPQHF. CDR3 nucleotide sequence: TGTGCCAGCAGCTTAGCAGGGGATAATCAGCCCCAGCATTTT. Based on the CDR3 plus reference TRBV5-1 and TRBJ1-5, the full variable domain is KAGVTQTPRYLIKTRGQQVTLSCSPISGHRSVSWYQQTPGQGLQFLFEYFSETQRNKGNFPGRFSGRQFSNSRSEMNVSTLELGDSALYLCASSLAGDNQPQHFGDGTRLSIL.

The V gene is TRBV11-3, the J gene TRBJ2-2; D is perhaps TRBD2 (5 bases). The CDR3 extends over 14 amino acids. Germline CDR1 SGHNT, CDR2 YENEEA. V was cut by 0 bases and J by 9 bases, with 11 bases left in between. In DNA form, the CDR3 reads TGTGCCAGCAGCTTAGAACCCCGAGGGCGGGAGCTGTTTTTT. Translation: CASSLEPRGRELFF.

This clonotype was counted between two and nine times. The chain combines TRBV20-1 with TRBJ2-1; TRBD1 is a possible D gene (6 bases). V was pared by 3 bases and J by 8 bases, with 17 bases between. The CDR3 length is 14 residues. In germline, CDR1 is DFQATT, CDR2 SNEGSKA (reference sequence). The CDR3 is CSARGARAPDEQFF. CDR3 nucleotides: TGCAGTGCTAGGGGGGCCCGCGCTCCCGATGAGCAGTTCTTC.

This clonotype was seen at least ten times. The gene calls are TRBV29-1 and TRBJ2-1; weak D call: TRBD2 (6 bases). The germline V gene encodes CDR1 SQVTM and CDR2 ANQGSEA. The germline V and J ends were trimmed by 0 bases and 4 bases, with 16 bases remaining between them. The CDR3 length is 16 residues. As DNA, the CDR3 is TGCAGCGTTGAAGAAGGTTGGGAGGACCCGTACAATGAGCAGTTCTTC. This encodes CSVEEGWEDPYNEQFF.

The V call is TRBV7-2, the J call TRBJ2-7; 11 nucleotides line up with TRBD2. There are 15 residues in the CDR3. The ends lost 5 bases at V and 4 bases at J; junction bases unmatched: 7. In germline, CDR1 is SGHTA, CDR2 FQGNSA. CDR3 sequence reads: CASSPKLAGDYEQYF. In nucleotides, the CDR3 is TGTGCCAGCAGCCCGAAACTAGCGGGAGATTACGAGCAGTACTTC.

This clonotype was seen a handful of times. This chain connects TRBV5-1 to TRBJ2-5; 10 nucleotides match TRBD1. Germline values: CDR1 SGHRS, CDR2 YFSETQ. Trimming cost V 0 bases and J 5 bases; bases outside gene matches: 4. The CDR3 covers 15 residues. The DNA for the CDR3 is TGCGCCAGCAGCTTGGCGGGACAGGGGCCCGAGACCCAGTACTTC. This translates into CASSLAGQGPETQYF. The whole variable domain, filled in from reference TRBV5-1 and TRBJ2-5, reads KAGVTQTPRYLIKTRGQQVTLSCSPISGHRSVSWYQQTPGQGLQFLFEYFSETQRNKGNFPGRFSGRQFSNSRSEMNVSTLELGDSALYLCASSLAGQGPETQYFGPGTRLLVL.

The chain carries TRBV7-6 and TRBJ2-6; D is undetermined. CDR3 size: 17 residues. Trimming took off 5 bases at V and 1 base at J, with 15 bases between the two ends. Looked up from germline, CDR1 is SGHVS and CDR2 is FNYEAQ. The CDR3: CASSLDRRRSGANVLTF. The CDR3 nucleotides read TGTGCCAGCAGCCTAGATCGTAGGCGGTCTGGGGCCAACGTCCTGACTTTC.

The chain has TRBV6-1 and TRBJ2-7; TRBD2 aligns across 7 bases. CDR1 and CDR2 from the germline V gene are MNHNS and SASEGT. Losses at the gene ends were 6 bases for V and 1 base for J; bases not matched to a gene: 9. The CDR3 loop spans 15 amino acids. The DNA of the CDR3 is TGTGCCAGCAGCCCTTGGGGGGGAAGGTCCTACGAGCAGTACTTC. Amino acid sequence: CASSPWGGRSYEQYF.

In this sample, this clonotype turned up a few times. This rearrangement joins TRBV4-2 to TRBJ2-7; 10 bases line up with TRBD1. Germline V CDR1 and CDR2: LGHNA, YNFKEQ. CDR3 length: 18 residues. The J segment lost 1 base and the V segment lost 4 bases, leaving 13 bases of the junction unmatched. CDR3 loop: CASSLIPGQGRTSYEQYF. The CDR3 DNA reads TGTGCCAGCAGCCTTATCCCGGGACAGGGGAGAACGTCCTACGAGCAGTACTTC.

This clonotype was seen a few times. CDR3 nucleotide sequence: TGTGCCAGCAGCTTAGCGCGAGTCGTTGGTTCCTACAATGAGCAGTTCTTC. Translated: CASSLARVVGSYNEQFF. This chain connects TRBV7-8 to TRBJ2-1; D unclear. Trimming pared 0 bases from V and 1 base from J, leaving 13 bases between. Germline V gene data show CDR1 as SGHVS and CDR2 as FQNEAQ. There are 17 residues in the CDR3.

V usage is TRBV25-1 and J usage is TRBJ1-1, with a possible D match to TRBD1 (5 bases). Germline V gene lookup returns CDR1 MGHDK and CDR2 SYGVNS. This CDR3 has 13 amino acids. With 0 bases removed from V and 8 bases from J, the gap between germline ends came to 10 bases. The CDR3 is CASSEYRGPEAFF. CDR3 in DNA: TGTGCCAGCAGTGAATATAGGGGTCCGGAAGCTTTCTTT.

The J gene is TRBJ2-5, the V gene TRBV2; 7 bases fit TRBD2. V gave up 6 bases and J gave up 2 bases; unmatched junction bases: 18. Germline CDR1 and CDR2: SNHLY and FYNNEI. The CDR3 length is 18 residues. CDR3: CASRAPGYPLADQETQYF. The CDR3 nucleotides are TGTGCCAGCAGGGCCCCGGGGTACCCGCTAGCGGATCAAGAGACCCAGTACTTC.

This clonotype was observed a few times. The rearrangement uses TRBV24-1 and TRBJ2-1; perhaps TRBD2 as D (6 bases). CDR1 and CDR2 (germline): KGHDR, SFDVKD. Trimming left V 3 bases short and J 6 bases short, with 11 bases between. The CDR3 is 14 amino acids. CDR3 DNA sequence: TGTGCCACCAGTGATGCCCGGGAGATCAATGAGCAGTTCTTC. Encoded protein: CATSDAREINEQFF.

This clonotype showed up just a few times. CDR3 sequence reads: CAWTGRAFSGELFF. Here the CDR3 DNA reads TGTGCCTGGACCGGGAGGGCTTTCAGCGGGGAGCTGTTTTTT. This chain connects TRBV30 to TRBJ2-2; 8 bases are shared with TRBD2. Germline CDR1 GTSNPN, CDR2 SVGIG (reference sequence). V dropped 4 bases and J dropped 7; count of bases not matched to a gene: 8. The CDR3 length is 14 residues. Together with reference TRBV30 and TRBJ2-2, the CDR3 gives the full variable domain: SQTIHQWPATLVQPVGSPLSLECTVEGTSNPNLYWYRQAAGRGLQLLFYSVGIGQISSEVPQNLSASRPQDRQFILSSKKLLLSDSGFYLCAWTGRAFSGELFFGEGSRLTVL.

The genes are TRBV9 and TRBJ2-5; D gene ambiguous. Germline CDR1 reads SGDLS; CDR2 reads YYNGEE. This CDR3 spans 14 amino acids. The V end was cut by 0 bases, the J end by 5 bases, with 11 bases between. DNA for the CDR3: TGTGCCAGCAGCGTAGATCTCGTACTGGAGACCCAGTACTTC. Translation gives CASSVDLVLETQYF.

The chain is built from TRBV29-1 and TRBJ1-2; 8 bases line up with TRBD1. Per germline, CDR1 SQVTM and CDR2 ANQGSEA. The trim removed 4 bases at V and 7 bases at J, leaving 5 bases unmatched. The CDR3 extends over 12 amino acids. CDR3 amino acids: CSVGGQGLGYTF. In DNA form, the CDR3 reads TGCAGCGTTGGTGGACAGGGTCTTGGCTACACCTTC.